These T cell receptor beta chains were read from a single sample in a study of blood T cells in healthy people across ages. TCRdb independently ran MiXCR on the 5' RACE reads; one entry per CDR3 protein. The sample consists of about 1,800,000 distinct CDR3 sequences, 25% to 30% of them appearing once. The sequencing input was blood. All receptors derive from a woman in her 30s in good health. The CDR3 runs from the conserved cysteine through the conserved F or W. D genes are given only for firm matches.

d_gene: TRBD2; v_gene: TRBV5-5; CDR3aa: CASSPTTPGLVVKNIQYF
d_gene: NA; v_gene: TRBV11-2; CDR3aa: CASSPGPTSRAQYF
d_gene: TRBD1; v_gene: TRBV7-9; CDR3aa: CASSPGTGGHQQPQHF
d_gene: TRBD1; v_gene: TRBV28; CDR3aa: CASSRPRDSDYEQYF
d_gene: NA; v_gene: TRBV7-2; CDR3aa: CAAAEGLTGELFF
d_gene: NA; v_gene: TRBV7-2; CDR3aa: CASSLSGLTQNEQFF
d_gene: NA; v_gene: TRBV6-2/TRBV6-3; CDR3aa: CASSQTRYTEAFF
d_gene: TRBD2; v_gene: TRBV29-1; CDR3aa: CSVVGLAEGETQYF
d_gene: TRBD1; v_gene: TRBV18; CDR3aa: CASSGQNRPSYEQYF
d_gene: NA; v_gene: TRBV29-1; CDR3aa: CSVGGTTYGYTF
d_gene: NA; v_gene: TRBV15; CDR3aa: CATSRESAGTVYEQYF
d_gene: NA; v_gene: TRBV29-1; CDR3aa: CSVEDQSNEKLFF
d_gene: TRBD1; v_gene: TRBV29-1; CDR3aa: CSVGHQGAEAFF
d_gene: NA; v_gene: TRBV7-2; CDR3aa: CASSLVVNGYTF
d_gene: NA; v_gene: TRBV5-1; CDR3aa: CASSLPEEEQYF
d_gene: NA; v_gene: TRBV11-2; CDR3aa: CASSSVSTEAFF
d_gene: NA; v_gene: TRBV4-3; CDR3aa: CASSQAVATEAFF
d_gene: TRBD2; v_gene: TRBV3-1; CDR3aa: CASSQGASGNRFF
d_gene: NA; v_gene: TRBV7-6; CDR3aa: CAGSPQTEGASYGYTF
d_gene: NA; v_gene: TRBV6-5; CDR3aa: CASNNGGGGYTF
d_gene: TRBD1; v_gene: TRBV12-5; CDR3aa: CASGSRGQGSQETQYF
d_gene: TRBD2; v_gene: TRBV29-1; CDR3aa: CSVLPPGLAPMSEQFF